These 25 T cell receptor beta chains were sequenced from one sample in a study of beta chain features in type 1 diabetes. General study findings and limits: Researchers report that Type 1 diabetes patients had moderately but significantly shorter TCRB CDR3s across all four CD4+ subsets.

Of the isolated RNA, all was reverse transcribed, and so the sequenced material was expressed TCRB transcripts. The data were produced by immunoSEQ multiplex PCR, yet TCRdb's version contains in-frame clones alone and is incomplete. The sample carries 140,000 to 150,000 clones, about 13% recorded once. These receptors are not linked to any known antigen. Material: central memory CD4+ T cells from blood. The receptors were sampled from a young man with type 1 diabetes.

This clone occurred a few times. This chain connects TRBV6-5 to TRBJ1-5, with D possibly matching TRBD1 (6 bases). The CDR3 has 14 amino acids. The V and J ends lost 7 bases and 2 bases respectively, with 12 bases between them. CDR1 MNHEY and CDR2 SVGAGI come from the germline V gene. In DNA, the CDR3 is TGTGCCAGCAAGGCGTCAGGGGGCAATCAGCCCCAGCATTTT. Its protein product is CASKASGGNQPQHF.

This rearrangement joins TRBV28 to TRBJ1-6, with TRBD1 identical over 7 bases. The V and J ends lost 3 bases and 5 bases, in that order; junction bases with no gene match: 1. From germline, CDR1 is MDHEN and CDR2 SYDVKM. The CDR3 length is 14 residues. The CDR3 nucleotides read TGTGCCAGCAGTTTGGGACAGCATAATTCACCCCTCCACTTT. Residues: CASSLGQHNSPLHF.

At least ten counts were recorded for this clone. As DNA, the CDR3 is TGTGCCAGCAGTTTAGTGGCAGATACGCAGTATTTT. Its translation: CASSLVADTQYF. The J gene is TRBJ2-3, the V gene TRBV2; D gene ambiguous. Germline V lookup: CDR1 SNHLY, CDR2 FYNNEI. The CDR3 has 12 residues. V dropped 5 bases and J dropped 4 bases, with 7 bases sitting between them.

The J gene is TRBJ2-4, the V gene TRBV23-1; 9 nucleotides line up with TRBD1. TRBV23-1 belongs to the ORF category, with a function that is uncertain. The V segment lost 4 bases and the J segment 0 bases; nucleotides outside the gene matches: 10. The CDR3 loop spans 18 amino acids. The CDR3, as DNA: TGCGCCAGCAGTCCTCCGGGACAGGGAACTTTAGCCAAAAACATTCAGTACTTC. Translating it yields CASSPPGQGTLAKNIQYF.

There are many counts of this clone. The CDR3 sequence: CAITGTSGYNEQFF. Here the CDR3 DNA reads TGTGCCATCACCGGGACTAGCGGTTACAATGAGCAGTTCTTC. The V gene is TRBV2, the J gene TRBJ2-1; 11 bases are a match to TRBD2. Germline trimming cut 10 bases from V and 4 bases from J; bases unmatched to any gene: 6. The CDR3 runs to 14 residues. The germline gives CDR1 SNHLY, CDR2 FYNNEI.

The chain employs TRBV29-1 and TRBJ2-4; no definite D call. CDR1 is SQVTM, CDR2 ANQGSEA, per germline. The CDR3 is made up of 13 amino acids. V gave up 2 bases and J gave up 0 bases, with 5 bases separating them. The DNA of the CDR3 is TGCAGCGTTGAATTGCTAGCCAAAAACATTCAGTACTTC. This encodes CSVELLAKNIQYF.

This clone has more than one count but fewer than ten. The V and J genes are TRBV6-6 and TRBJ2-7; D perhaps matches TRBD2 (5 bases). Germline assignment: CDR1 MNHNY and CDR2 SVGAGI (reference sequence). The CDR3 covers 15 residues. V lost 0 bases, J lost 5 bases, and 14 bases lay in between. Here the CDR3 reads CASSYSRGNDNEQYF. The CDR3 DNA is TGTGCCAGCAGTTACTCGAGAGGGAATGACAACGAGCAGTACTTC.

The V call is TRBV5-1, the J call TRBJ2-6; D might be TRBD1 (5 bases). The CDR3 runs 16 residues. V gave up 4 bases and J gave up 0 bases, with 11 bases separating them. The germline V gene encodes CDR1 SGHRS and CDR2 YFSETQ. Here the CDR3 DNA reads TGCGCCAGCAGCATCCCAGGGCCCTCTGGGGCCAACGTCCTGACTTTC. It yields the protein CASSIPGPSGANVLTF.

As DNA, the CDR3 is TGCAGCGTTAGACAGGGGGTGGGACAGCCCCAGCATTTT. It encodes CSVRQGVGQPQHF. The chain couples TRBV29-1 to TRBJ1-5; TRBD1 aligns across 9 bases. The trim removed 5 bases at V and 7 bases at J, leaving 6 bases unmatched. Germline CDR1 and CDR2: SQVTM and ANQGSEA. The CDR3 totals 13 residues. Together with reference TRBV29-1 and TRBJ1-5, the CDR3 gives the full variable domain: SAVISQKPSRDICQRGTSLTIQCQVDSQVTMMFWYRQQPGQSLTLIATANQGSEATYESGFVIDKFPISRPNLTFSTLTVSNMSPEDSSIYLCSVRQGVGQPQHFGDGTRLSIL.

The chain is built from TRBV25-1 and TRBJ1-6; no clear D gene. Per germline, CDR1 MGHDK and CDR2 SYGVNS. Trimming left V 3 bases short and J 8 bases short, with 14 bases between. This CDR3 is built from 15 residues. The CDR3 DNA reads TGTGCCAGCAGTGAGAGCAGGTTAGGCGATTCACCCCTCCACTTT. Amino acid sequence: CASSESRLGDSPLHF.

This clone was detected only a few times. V gene TRBV11-2 combines with J gene TRBJ1-2; unclear D gene. CDR3 size: 13 residues. The V end was cut by 5 bases, the J end by 6 bases, with 13 bases between. Germline loops: CDR1 SGHAT, CDR2 FQNNGV. As DNA, the CDR3 is TGTGCCAGCAGCGTGGACGAGAATAATGGCTACACCTTC. Its translation is CASSVDENNGYTF.

This clone has a count of ten or more. The V gene is TRBV7-9, the J gene TRBJ1-6, with 8 bases that match TRBD1. The CDR3 loop spans 15 amino acids. V dropped 4 bases and J dropped 10; count of bases not matched to a gene: 9. The germline CDR1 and CDR2 sequences are SEHNR and FQNEAQ (reference sequence). The CDR3 spells CASSSDRGIGSPLHF. As DNA, the CDR3 is TGTGCCAGCAGCTCCGACAGGGGAATTGGATCACCCCTCCACTTT.

The rearrangement links TRBV7-9 to TRBJ1-2; D remains ambiguous. Germline CDR1 reads SEHNR; CDR2 reads FQNEAQ (reference sequence). The CDR3 totals 15 residues. With 3 bases removed from V and 3 bases from J, the gap between germline ends came to 14 bases. CDR3 region: CASSLAGSRDYGYTF. DNA for the CDR3: TGTGCCAGCAGCTTGGCTGGGTCTCGGGACTATGGCTACACCTTC. The full variable domain, its missing parts supplied by reference TRBV7-9 and TRBJ1-2, is DTGVSQNPRHKITKRGQNVTFRCDPISEHNRLYWYRQTLGQGPEFLTYFQNEAQLEKSRLLSDRFSAERPKGSFSTLEIQRTEQGDSAMYLCASSLAGSRDYGYTFGSGTRLTVV.

As for this clone: Relative to the germline gene, one junction end is altered; a read error may explain this. This chain links TRBV18 with TRBJ2-4; TRBD2 might be the D (7 bases). This CDR3 region has 16 residues. Germline CDR1 is KGHSH and CDR2 is LQKENI. Here the CDR3 reads CASSPRGADYSDIQYF. In nucleotides, the CDR3 is TGTGCCAGCTCCCCACGGGGGGCAGACTACTCGGACATTCAGTACTTC.

Worth noting for this clone: At one of its ends the junction is not consistent with the germline gene, which may arise from a read error. The chain couples TRBV7-7 to TRBJ2-2, with D unresolved. The CDR3 length is 16 residues. CDR1 SSHAT and CDR2 FNYEAQ come from the germline V gene (reference sequence). The CDR3 sequence: CASSLGRKPNTGELFF. The CDR3 nucleotides read TGTGCTAGCAGCTTAGGCAGGAAACCGAACACCGGGGAGCTGTTTTTT.

J is TRBJ1-3 and V is TRBV30, with D unresolved. Trimming pared 0 bases from V and 0 bases from J, leaving 9 bases between. CDR1 is GTSNPN, CDR2 SVGIG, per germline (reference sequence). There are 15 residues in the CDR3. The chain's CDR3 is CAWSVGLSSGNTIYF. CDR3 sequence (DNA): TGTGCCTGGAGTGTCGGACTCTCCTCTGGAAACACCATATATTTT.

There are a few counts of this clone. This chain connects TRBV25-1 to TRBJ1-6; 10 bases align to TRBD1. CDR1 MGHDK and CDR2 SYGVNS come from the germline V gene. V lost 2 bases to trimming and J lost 11 bases; unmatched junction nucleotides: 3. The CDR3 consists of 14 residues. CDR3 sequence: CASSEQGQGTPLHF. CDR3 in DNA: TGTGCCAGCAGTGAACAGGGACAGGGGACACCCCTCCACTTT. Full variable domain (rest looked up from reference TRBV25-1 and TRBJ1-6): EADIYQTPRYLVIGTGKKITLECSQTMGHDKMYWYQQDPGMELHLIHYSYGVNSTEKGDLSSESTVSRIRTEHFPLTLESARPSHTSQYLCASSEQGQGTPLHFGNGTRLTVT.

The V call is TRBV7-8, the J call TRBJ2-2, with D maybe TRBD2 (6 bases). This CDR3 comprises 16 residues. V lost 3 bases and J 6 bases, leaving 17 bases between the germline ends. The germline CDR1 and CDR2 sequences are SGHVS and FQNEAQ. This chain's CDR3 is CASSFSALGGAGELFF. For the CDR3, the DNA is TGTGCCAGCAGCTTTTCGGCACTGGGCGGGGCCGGGGAGCTGTTTTTT.

The rearrangement joins TRBV4-2 to TRBJ1-4; 9 positions agree with TRBD1. CDR3 length equals 15 residues. V dropped 3 bases and J dropped 8; count of bases not matched to a gene: 7. CDR1 and CDR2 from the germline V gene are LGHNA and YNFKEQ. CDR3 region: CASSQGTGGREKLFF. The DNA of the CDR3 is TGTGCCAGCAGCCAGGGTACAGGGGGCAGGGAAAAACTGTTTTTT.

This clone was observed a few times. The V call is TRBV7-6, the J call TRBJ2-6, with no clear D. The CDR3 has 14 amino acids. Germline values: CDR1 SGHVS, CDR2 FNYEAQ. Trimming took off 9 bases at V and 0 bases at J, with 9 bases between the two ends. The chain's CDR3 is CASTSSSGANVLTF. CDR3 nucleotides: TGTGCCAGTACTTCAAGCTCTGGGGCCAACGTCCTGACTTTC.

This clone appeared a few times. The V gene is TRBV5-1, the J gene TRBJ2-3; D might be TRBD1 (5 bases). Germline V CDR1 and CDR2: SGHRS, YFSETQ. The CDR3 covers 15 residues. Trimming stripped 1 base from V and 1 base from J, with 10 bases between. CDR3 region: CASSLLGHRTDTQYF. For the CDR3, the DNA is TGCGCCAGCAGCTTGTTGGGGCACCGCACAGATACGCAGTATTTT.

The chain joins TRBV6-1 to TRBJ2-7, with D possibly matching TRBD1 (6 bases). Trimming removed 4 bases from V and 4 bases from J, with 17 bases in between. The CDR3 extends over 15 amino acids. The germline CDR1 and CDR2 sequences are MNHNS and SASEGT. CDR3 protein: CASSAQANGQYEQYF. CDR3 in DNA: TGTGCCAGCAGTGCCCAGGCAAATGGACAGTACGAGCAGTACTTC.

This clone was seen a handful of times. The V gene is TRBV18, the J gene TRBJ2-3; D ambiguous. V was shortened by 2 bases and J by 4 bases, with 22 bases between the two germline ends. Germline CDR1 reads KGHSH; CDR2 reads LQKENI. This CDR3 contains 18 residues. In DNA form, the CDR3 reads TGTGCCAGCTCACCATCATCGCGCGCCTTGATAAATTCAGATACGCAGTATTTT. It translates to CASSPSSRALINSDTQYF.

Points on this clone: Other nucleotide sequences in the sample specify the same CDR3. The V call is TRBV9, the J call TRBJ1-1; D is unresolved. The CDR3 length is 13 residues. V was cut by 2 bases and J by 1 base, with 6 bases left in between. The germline V gene encodes CDR1 SGDLS and CDR2 YYNGEE. CDR3 region: CASSVRGNTEAFF. For the CDR3, the DNA is TGTGCCAGCAGCGTCCGGGGGAACACTGAAGCTTTCTTT.

This clone has a handful of counts. CDR3 nucleotides: TGTGCCAGCAGCTTAGTGAGGGCAGGGGGAGGCAATCAGCCCCAGCATTTT. Its translation is CASSLVRAGGGNQPQHF. The V gene is TRBV7-2, the J gene TRBJ1-5; 7 bases are shared with TRBD1. Germline CDR1 and CDR2: SGHTA and FQGNSA. V gave up 1 base and J gave up 2 bases; unmatched junction bases: 8. The CDR3 has 17 residues.